These 12 T cell receptor beta chains share one sample of origin, sequenced in a study of OX40 agonist ivuxolimab in advanced cancers. The repertoire was sequenced with immunoSEQ multiplex PCR; TCRdb's copy has only in-frame clones and lacks some. The table has some 150,000 clones, approximately 94% seen once. This sample comprised CD4+ or CD8+ T cells sorted from blood, obtained in a trial of the OX40 agonist ivuxolimab. Receptor source: an adult with an advanced solid tumor such as melanoma, head and neck, liver or kidney cancer.

This rearrangement joins TRBV10-3 to TRBJ2-3; D not resolved. V was shortened by 7 bases and J by 2 bases, with 10 bases between the two germline ends. CDR3 size: 13 residues. Germline lookup yields CDR1 ENHRY and CDR2 SYGVKD. CDR3 protein: CAIKLADTDTQYF. CDR3 nucleotide sequence: TGTGCCATCAAATTGGCAGACACAGATACGCAGTATTTT.

The rearrangement links TRBV4-3 to TRBJ2-7; weak D call: TRBD1 (5 bases). V was trimmed by 0 bases and J by 2 bases, leaving 11 bases between them. Per the germline V gene, CDR1 is LGHNA and CDR2 is YSLEER. The CDR3 has 15 amino acids. The chain's CDR3 is CASSQDIGAAYEQYF. CDR3 DNA: TGCGCCAGCAGCCAAGATATAGGGGCAGCCTACGAGCAGTACTTC.

This sequence joins TRBV4-1 and TRBJ2-7, with a possible D match to TRBD2 (5 bases). The CDR3 extends over 15 amino acids. Between the trimmed V and J ends, which lost 0 bases and 3 bases, there was a span of 12 bases. From germline, CDR1 is MGHRA and CDR2 YSYEKL. DNA for the CDR3: TGCGCCAGCAGCCAAGATACGAGGGCAGGCTACGAGCAGTACTTC. It yields the protein CASSQDTRAGYEQYF.

This chain links TRBV28 with TRBJ2-4; perhaps TRBD2 as D (6 bases). The CDR3 is made up of 19 amino acids. Germline V lookup: CDR1 MDHEN, CDR2 SYDVKM. Trimming removed 2 bases from V and 1 base from J, with 21 bases in between. The CDR3 bases are TGTGCCAGCAGTTTAGTGGTTTTATTGTCAGGGAGGGCCAAAAACATTCAGTACTTC. This encodes CASSLVVLLSGRAKNIQYF.

The J gene is TRBJ2-3, the V gene TRBV5-4; 9 positions match TRBD2. V lost 0 bases to trimming and J lost 1 base; unmatched junction nucleotides: 3. The CDR3 loop spans 16 amino acids. Germline V gene lookup returns CDR1 SGHNT and CDR2 YYREEE (reference sequence). The CDR3 spells CASSLGGGRGTDTQYF. DNA of the CDR3: TGTGCCAGCAGCTTGGGAGGCGGGAGGGGCACAGATACGCAGTATTTT.

The chain has TRBV5-1 and TRBJ2-7; 10 bases map to TRBD1. The CDR3 runs to 13 residues. V lost 6 bases to trimming and J lost 6 bases; unmatched junction nucleotides: 6. Per germline, CDR1 SGHRS and CDR2 YFSETQ. CDR3 DNA sequence: TGCGCCAGCACAAAAGACAGGGGGCTCGAGCAGTACTTC. This sequence encodes CASTKDRGLEQYF.

The chain links TRBV5-4 to TRBJ2-2, with D perhaps assigned TRBD1 or TRBD2 (6 bases each). Germline lookup yields CDR1 SGHNT and CDR2 YYREEE (reference sequence). V was shortened by 0 bases and J by 5 bases, with 14 bases between the two germline ends. The CDR3 covers 16 residues. CDR3 in DNA: TGTGCCAGCAGCTTGGGGGGGGCTGTCTGGACCGGGGAGCTGTTTTTT. This codes for CASSLGGAVWTGELFF.

The J gene is TRBJ2-7, the V gene TRBV19, with 7 bases matching TRBD1. Germline V gives CDR1 LNHDA, CDR2 SQIVND (reference sequence). The CDR3 sequence is 14 residues long. With 6 bases clipped from V and 0 bases from J, the junction kept 5 bases outside the gene matches. The CDR3, as DNA: TGTGCCAGTAGAAAACAGGGGAACTCCTACGAGCAGTACTTC. It encodes CASRKQGNSYEQYF.

CDR3 amino acids: CASSFSNYQPQHF. The CDR3 nucleotides read TGTGCCAGTAGTTTTTCCAACTATCAGCCCCAGCATTTT. The J gene is TRBJ1-5, the V gene TRBV19, with D uncertain. The CDR3 contains 13 residues. Germline lookup yields CDR1 LNHDA and CDR2 SQIVND (reference sequence). Trimming shortened V by 5 bases and J by 5 bases, and 10 bases separated the two germline ends.

The gene calls are TRBV27 and TRBJ2-7, with unresolved D. Looked up from germline, CDR1 is MNHEY and CDR2 is SMNVEV (reference sequence). This CDR3 comprises 13 residues. Trimming shortened V by 6 bases and J by 1 base, and 10 bases separated the two germline ends. The CDR3 DNA follows: TGTGCCAGCAGAACAGAGCTTTCCTACGAGCAGTACTTC. This codes for CASRTELSYEQYF.

CDR3 region: CASSLLGGNEKLFF. The CDR3 nucleotides are TGTGCCAGCAGCTTGCTAGGGGGAAATGAAAAACTGTTTTTT. The gene calls are TRBV5-4 and TRBJ1-4; D possibly corresponds to TRBD1 (6 bases). In germline, CDR1 is SGHNT, CDR2 YYREEE (reference sequence). The CDR3 covers 14 residues. Trimming stripped 1 base from V and 5 bases from J, with 9 bases between. The whole variable domain, remainder taken from reference TRBV5-4 and TRBJ1-4, is ETGVTQSPTHLIKTRGQQVTLRCSSQSGHNTVSWYQQALGQGPQFIFQYYREEENGRGNFPPRFSGLQFPNYSSELNVNALELDDSALYLCASSLLGGNEKLFFGSGTQLSVL.

V gene TRBV7-8 combines with J gene TRBJ1-2; TRBD1 might be the D (5 bases). This CDR3 is 15 amino acids long. Germline CDR1 and CDR2: SGHVS and FQNEAQ. Between the trimmed V and J ends, which lost 0 bases and 2 bases, there was a span of 10 bases. CDR3 amino acids: CASSLAGVGNYGYTF. The CDR3 nucleotides read TGTGCCAGCAGCTTAGCGGGGGTGGGGAACTATGGCTACACCTTC.